This T cell receptor beta chain appears in the sequencing data of a study of blood T cell repertoires in COVID-19. Study at large: Sources were T cells, B-cell-depleted T cells, or PBMCs; the material itself was cDNA or gDNA.

Sequencing was performed with immunoSEQ multiplex PCR; in TCRdb, only in-frame clones are kept and a portion is missing. This sample has about 170,000 clones; 88% occur once, and the top ten carry roughly 24%. V shed 2 bases and J shed 5 bases, with 16 bases lying between them. Per the germline V gene, CDR1 is MNHEY and CDR2 is SVGAGI. The CDR3 spans 16 residues. The sequencing input was peripheral blood. The receptor's source is a man in his 60s with acute or convalescent COVID-19. J is TRBJ1-3 and V is TRBV6-5; unclear D gene. This CDR3 reads CASSYTDKAARNTIYF. The CDR3 bases are TGTGCCAGCAGTTACACCGACAAGGCCGCTAGAAACACCATATATTTT.